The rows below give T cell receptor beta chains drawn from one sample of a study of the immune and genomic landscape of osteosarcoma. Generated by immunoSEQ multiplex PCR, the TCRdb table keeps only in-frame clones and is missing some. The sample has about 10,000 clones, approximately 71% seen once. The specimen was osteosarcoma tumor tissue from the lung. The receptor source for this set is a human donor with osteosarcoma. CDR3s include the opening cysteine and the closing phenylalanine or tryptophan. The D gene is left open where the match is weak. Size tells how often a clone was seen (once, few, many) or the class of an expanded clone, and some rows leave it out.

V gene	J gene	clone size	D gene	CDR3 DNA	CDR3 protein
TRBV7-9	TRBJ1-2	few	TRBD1	TGTGCCAGCAGCTTAGCCCAGGGCACAGGGGCCTATGGCTACACCTTC	CASSLAQGTGAYGYTF
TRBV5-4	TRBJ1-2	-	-	TGTGCCAGCAGCTTCCATGATGGCTACACCTTC	CASSFHDGYTF
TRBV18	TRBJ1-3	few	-	TGTGCCAGCTCACCAGAAACTGCTGGAAACACCATATATTTT	CASSPETAGNTIYF
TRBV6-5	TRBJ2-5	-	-	TGTGCCAGCAGTGCTTTGGGGGCAGAGACCCAGTACTTC	CASSALGAETQYF
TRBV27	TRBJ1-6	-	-	TGTGCCAGCAGGCCCGGGGCAGCATCCCTCCACTTT	CASRPGAASLHF
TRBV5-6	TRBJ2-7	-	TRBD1	TGTGCCAGCAGCTTCTGGACAGGGCGGGACGAGCAGTACTTC	CASSFWTGRDEQYF
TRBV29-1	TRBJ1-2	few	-	TGCAGCGCCTCACCACAGAGTCACTATGGCTACACCTTC	CSASPQSHYGYTF
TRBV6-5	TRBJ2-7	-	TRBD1	TGTGCCAGCAGTCCTACAGGGGGCAGGTACGAGCAGTACTTC	CASSPTGGRYEQYF
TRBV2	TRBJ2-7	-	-	TGTGCCAGCAGTGTTCTAGGTACCTACGAGCAGTACTTC	CASSVLGTYEQYF
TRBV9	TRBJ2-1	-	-	TGTGCCAGTGGTTTAGGACCAAGCTCCTACAATGAGCAGTTCTTC	CASGLGPSSYNEQFF
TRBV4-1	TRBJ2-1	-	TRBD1	TGCGCCAGCAGCCTTTCCGGGGCAGGGGGAATCTATGAGCAGTTCTTC	CASSLSGAGGIYEQFF
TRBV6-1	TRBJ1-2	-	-	TGTGCCGGGGGGTTCTATGGCTACACCTTC	CAGGFYGYTF
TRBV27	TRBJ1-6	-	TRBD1	TGTGCCAGCTGTTTATTCGGGGGGGACAGGGTGGGGAATTCACCCCTCCACTTT	CASCLFGGDRVGNSPLHF
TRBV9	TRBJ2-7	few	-	TGTGCCAGCAGCCCCCGGCCGGGGGCCTACGAGCAGTACTTC	CASSPRPGAYEQYF
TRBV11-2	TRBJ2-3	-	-	TGTGCCAGCAGCCCCCGTCCAGATACGCAGTATTTT	CASSPRPDTQYF
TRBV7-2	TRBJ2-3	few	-	TGTGCCAGCAGCTTAGACGGATCCCCTCACACAGATACGCAGTATTTT	CASSLDGSPHTDTQYF
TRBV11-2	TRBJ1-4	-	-	TGTGCCAGCAGCTTAGGGGGGGGGAGTAATGAAAAACTGTTTTTT	CASSLGGGSNEKLFF
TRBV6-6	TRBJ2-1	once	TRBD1	TGTGCCAGCAGTTCCCGGACAGGGGGGGGCGATGAGCAGTTCTTC	CASSSRTGGGDEQFF
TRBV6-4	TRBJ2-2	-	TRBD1	TGTGCCAGCAGTGACGCGGGACAGGGCGCCACCGGGGAGCTGTTTTTT	CASSDAGQGATGELFF
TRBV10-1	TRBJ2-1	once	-	TGCGCCAGCAGTGAAGTGACTCGCGGCGCCTACAATGAGCAGTTCTTC	CASSEVTRGAYNEQFF
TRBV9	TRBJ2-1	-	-	TGTGCCAGCAGCGCCAGGGACTACAATGAGCAGTTCTTC	CASSARDYNEQFF
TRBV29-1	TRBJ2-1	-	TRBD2	TGCAGCGTTCTACCGCCCAGGGCCGGGACTAGCGGGAGGGCCAATGAGCAGTTCTTC	CSVLPPRAGTSGRANEQFF
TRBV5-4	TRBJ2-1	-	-	TGTGCCAGCAGCTTGGTGGCCGCCAATGAGCAGTTCTTC	CASSLVAANEQFF
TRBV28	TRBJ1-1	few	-	TGTGCCAGCAGTTTATTAATGAACACTGAAGCTTTCTTT	CASSLLMNTEAFF